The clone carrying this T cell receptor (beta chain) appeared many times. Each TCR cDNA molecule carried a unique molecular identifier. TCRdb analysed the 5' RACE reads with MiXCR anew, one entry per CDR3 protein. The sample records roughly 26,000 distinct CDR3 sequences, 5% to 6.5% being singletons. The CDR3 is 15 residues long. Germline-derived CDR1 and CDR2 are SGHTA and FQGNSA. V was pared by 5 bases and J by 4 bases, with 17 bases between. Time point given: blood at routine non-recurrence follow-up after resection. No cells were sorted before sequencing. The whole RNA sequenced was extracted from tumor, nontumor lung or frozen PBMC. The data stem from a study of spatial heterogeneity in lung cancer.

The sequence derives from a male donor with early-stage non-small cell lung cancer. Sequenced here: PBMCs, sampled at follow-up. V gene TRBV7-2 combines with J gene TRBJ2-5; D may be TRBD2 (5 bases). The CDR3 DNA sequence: TGTGCCAGCAGCCAAAGGGTAGCGCCTGCAGAGACCCAGTACTTC. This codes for CASSQRVAPAETQYF.